The entry that follows covers one TCR beta chain sequence. It has no known antigen specificity. No much larger clone is present one base from it, and per-base qualities are unavailable. The sample belongs to a study of shared T cell receptors in the human thymus (TCRdb year 2021). Describing the broader study: The study examined how self-reactive, shared T-cell receptor alpha chains are generated in the human thymus.

Libraries were prepared through the immunoSEQ multiplex PCR assay. The clones in this table, taken by TCRdb from immuneACCESS, are in-frame only. Not every clone is retained; where verified, under half of the shortfall comes from an unresolved V gene, and the cause of the rest is unknown. Present in this sample are 540,000 or so clones, roughly 74% of which were seen just once. Jointly, the top ten make up around 0.013% of the sample. The CDR3 has 15 amino acids, counting the end cysteine and phenylalanine. The retained sequence is limited to the CDR3, 45 bases, with the frame set at the first base. Based on the germline V gene, the CDR1 and CDR2 sequences are SGHDT and YYEEEE. Relative to germline, V is missing 0 bases and J is missing 8 bases, with 7 bases of the junction outside any gene match. The same data also contributed to another study, on human thymus T cells. According to the second study: The donors were immunologically healthy infants in Finland who had open corrective cardiac surgery for congenital heart defects. Thymus tissue was collected as surgical resects that were removed during corrective cardiac surgery. Both the thymic and the peripheral blood repertoires appeared to show biased V and J gene segment usage. Highly overlapping thymic TCR repertoires among unrelated individuals were reported in the related research. TCR alpha and beta repertoires from roughly 8 infant thymus samples and four related peripheral blood samples were characterized in the study. Donor ages ranged from about 6 to 250 days, and the cohort comprised 5 to 7 male and two female infants. Thymocytes were mechanically released from the tissue and were stored as pellets of roughly 9-31 million cells at -70 degrees C. Genomic DNA was extracted from frozen cell pellets with a QIAsymphony instrument. The immunoSEQ multiplex PCR assay was used to amplify the TCRB and TCRAD loci from a standardized amount of quality-controlled genomic DNA. The V(D)J region was spanned by amplicons of a length sufficient to cover the CDR3 and to identify V and J genes. The amplicons were sequenced on an Illumina platform via the commercial immunoSEQ service. Primer bias and sequencing errors were corrected using previously described methods, and TCRAD and TCRB definitions followed the IMGT database. Analysis of the repertoires was done with immunoSEQ Analyzer 3.0 and VDJTools and included basic statistics, V/J segment usage, diversity estimates, rarefaction and pairwise overlap. Diversity was estimated with Chao1, ChaoE, Efron-Thisted, Shannon and inverse Simpson indices, and also on datasets down-sampled to the smallest sample. Repertoire overlap was determined by strict matching of CDR3 nucleotide sequence, V gene and J gene, and Jaccard-based multidimensional scaling clustering was applied. On average, about 800,000 unique TCRB clonotypes were obtained from thymus samples, compared with 70,000 to 90,000 from blood samples.

The rearrangement joined TRBV5-6 to TRBJ1-2; 10 bases in between match TRBD1. The sample taken for sequencing was thymocytes. This clonotype was obtained from a boy less than two years old with a congenital heart defect. Donor details come from another sample of the same person, matched by shared clones. CDR3 region: CASSLEERTGGGYTF. DNA sequence: TGTGCCAGCAGCTTGGAAGAACGGACAGGGGGAGGCTACACCTTC.